Below are 21 T cell receptor beta chains sequenced from a single sample in a study of T-cell memory formation after mild COVID-19. A single record per CDR3 protein comes from TCRdb applying MiXCR to the 5' RACE reads. Of about 49,000 distinct CDR3 sequences in the sample, less than 35% were seen once. Input material: PBMCs or a T cell subset sorted from them (not recorded which). These receptors were taken from a man aged 18 to 30 who had mild COVID-19 (a few samples of this study predate the infection). Cell type and time point are not known.

CDR3: CATSDPRGSGGEVDTQYF. DNA of the CDR3: TGTGCCACCAGTGACCCCCGGGGGAGCGGGGGGGAGGTAGATACGCAGTATTTT. V is TRBV24-1 and J is TRBJ2-3; TRBD2 aligns across 10 bases. Germline V gene data show CDR1 as KGHDR and CDR2 as SFDVKD. V dropped 4 bases and J dropped 5; count of bases not matched to a gene: 14. The CDR3 extends over 18 amino acids.

This clonotype occurred many times. V and J are TRBV9 and TRBJ1-2; 8 nucleotides align to TRBD1. The junction had 10 bases not matched to a gene; V was cut back by 4 bases and J by 2 bases. This CDR3 has 16 residues. Germline V gene data show CDR1 as SGDLS and CDR2 as YYNGEE. CDR3 protein: CASSPWTGTMNYGYTF. The DNA of the CDR3 is TGTGCCAGCAGCCCATGGACAGGGACGATGAACTATGGCTACACCTTC.

This clonotype was detected a few times. CDR3: CASSWYQETGHNSPLHF. In DNA form, the CDR3 reads TGTGCCAGCAGCTGGTACCAGGAGACTGGCCATAATTCACCCCTCCACTTT. V gene TRBV7-8 combines with J gene TRBJ1-6; D remains unclear. Germline loops: CDR1 SGHVS, CDR2 FQNEAQ. V was clipped by 4 bases and J by 5 bases, with 18 bases between them. The CDR3 spans 17 residues.

The chain employs TRBV29-1 and TRBJ1-2; D gene uncertain. Looked up from germline, CDR1 is SQVTM and CDR2 is ANQGSEA. The CDR3 covers 13 residues. The V gene lost 5 bases and the J gene lost 0 bases, with 10 bases spanning the gap. CDR3 loop: CSVSSRPNYGYTF. The CDR3 nucleotides are TGCAGCGTTTCTTCCAGGCCTAACTATGGCTACACCTTC. Complete variable domain (other parts from reference TRBV29-1 and TRBJ1-2): SAVISQKPSRDICQRGTSLTIQCQVDSQVTMMFWYRQQPGQSLTLIATANQGSEATYESGFVIDKFPISRPNLTFSTLTVSNMSPEDSSIYLCSVSSRPNYGYTFGSGTRLTVV.

This clonotype was seen a few times. The genes are TRBV7-9 and TRBJ2-3; D not certain. Germline CDR1 and CDR2: SEHNR and FQNEAQ (reference sequence). CDR3 length equals 14 residues. V was shortened by 7 bases and J by 0 bases, with 11 bases between the two germline ends. In nucleotides, the CDR3 is TGTGCCAGCACCCCTCCGACGAGCACAGATACGCAGTATTTT. Protein product: CASTPPTSTDTQYF.

This clonotype has more than one count but fewer than ten. The V gene is TRBV7-8, the J gene TRBJ1-1, with D maybe TRBD1 (5 bases). The CDR3 covers 20 residues. The V end lost 5 bases, the J end lost 4 bases, and 32 bases lay between the germline ends. Germline V lookup: CDR1 SGHVS, CDR2 FQNEAQ. The CDR3: CASSDIDGAGRGVTSTEAFF. Written as DNA, the CDR3 is TGTGCCAGCAGCGACATCGACGGGGCAGGGCGAGGGGTGACGAGCACTGAAGCTTTCTTT.

This chain uses TRBV20-1 with TRBJ2-3; perhaps D is TRBD1 or TRBD2 (5 bases each). Germline-derived CDR1 and CDR2 are DFQATT and SNEGSKA (reference sequence). This CDR3 is 14 amino acids long. Deletions cut 0 bases from V and 1 base from J, with 8 bases between. CDR3 DNA sequence: TGCAGTGCTAGAGACAGGGACCGCACAGATACGCAGTATTTT. Its protein is CSARDRDRTDTQYF.

This clonotype was seen more than once but under ten times. The chain has TRBV7-9 and TRBJ1-1; no reliable D call. CDR1 SEHNR and CDR2 FQNEAQ come from the germline V gene (reference sequence). CDR3 length: 12 residues. Trimming cost V 3 bases and J 4 bases, with 6 bases left between them. The CDR3 sequence is CASSLSGTEAFF. For the CDR3, the DNA is TGTGCCAGCAGCTTGTCGGGCACTGAAGCTTTCTTT.

The chain recombines TRBV7-9 with TRBJ1-4; the D gene is possibly TRBD1 (6 bases). Germline-derived CDR1 and CDR2 are SEHNR and FQNEAQ (reference sequence). CDR3 length: 12 residues. Trimming left V 6 bases short and J 5 bases short, with 7 bases between. The chain's CDR3 is CASRQGNEKLFF. Written as DNA, the CDR3 is TGTGCCAGCAGACAGGGAAATGAAAAACTGTTTTTT.

This clonotype turned up a few times. V is TRBV4-1 and J is TRBJ2-7; D remains unclear. The V end lost 4 bases, the J end lost 2 bases, and 15 bases lay between the germline ends. The germline V gene has CDR1 MGHRA and CDR2 YSYEKL. The CDR3 consists of 15 residues. The CDR3 DNA is TGCGCCAGCAGCCGAGCCCCGACACGGACCTACGAGCAGTACGTC. Encoded protein: CASSRAPTRTYEQYV.

V gene TRBV12-3 or TRBV12-4 combines with J gene TRBJ2-7; the D is unclear. Trimming stripped 3 bases from V and 5 bases from J, with 8 bases between. This CDR3 comprises 12 residues. The chain's CDR3 is CASSFYNHEQYF. CDR3 DNA: TGTGCCAGCAGTTTTTACAACCACGAGCAGTACTTC.

The chain couples TRBV3-1 to TRBJ1-6; TRBD1 matches at 8 bases. Germline trimming cut 7 bases from V and 8 bases from J; bases unmatched to any gene: 7. The CDR3 runs to 14 residues. The V gene's germline CDR1 is LGHDT and CDR2 YNNKEL (reference sequence). Here the CDR3 DNA reads TGTGCCAGCATGGAGGGGACAGGCCATTCACCCCTCCACTTT. Amino acids: CASMEGTGHSPLHF. Based on the CDR3 plus reference TRBV3-1 and TRBJ1-6, the full variable domain is DTAVSQTPKYLVTQMGNDKSIKCEQNLGHDTMYWYKQDSKKFLKIMFSYNNKELIINETVPNRFSPKSPDKAHLNLHINSLELGDSAVYFCASMEGTGHSPLHFGNGTRLTVT.

This rearrangement joins TRBV5-1 to TRBJ2-1; TRBD2 aligns across 9 bases. Germline CDR1 and CDR2: SGHRS and YFSETQ. The length of the CDR3 is 12 residues. Trimming took 4 bases from V and 13 from J; bases not matched to a gene: 6. CDR3 sequence: CASSPKRGAQFF. CDR3 nucleotides: TGCGCCAGCAGCCCTAAGCGGGGGGCCCAGTTCTTC.

The rearrangement uses TRBV7-2 and TRBJ1-6; TRBD1 agrees at 7 bases. After removal of 3 bases from V and 6 bases from J, the junction contained 8 bases not matched to a gene. There are 16 residues in the CDR3. The germline gives CDR1 SGHTA, CDR2 FQGNSA. Here the CDR3 reads CASSFPGQELNSPLHF. The DNA for the CDR3 is TGTGCCAGCAGCTTCCCAGGACAGGAACTTAATTCACCCCTCCACTTT.

This sequence joins TRBV18 and TRBJ2-7; possibly TRBD2 for D (5 bases). The CDR3 loop spans 14 amino acids. Germline V gene data show CDR1 as KGHSH and CDR2 as LQKENI. V was cut by 8 bases and J by 3 bases, with 17 bases left in between. The CDR3 DNA sequence: TGTGCCAGCCCGTCCGAGGGTCATAGCTACGAGCAGTACTTC. Amino acids: CASPSEGHSYEQYF.

The CDR3 DNA is TGTGCCAGCAGCCTCGCCGAGGAGTACTCTGGGGCCAACGTCCTGACTTTC. Residues: CASSLAEEYSGANVLTF. This sequence joins TRBV7-9 and TRBJ2-6; D uncertain. CDR1 SEHNR and CDR2 FQNEAQ come from the germline V gene (reference sequence). There are 17 residues in the CDR3. V dropped 5 bases and J dropped 0 bases, with 14 bases sitting between them.

There are many counts of this clonotype. The V and J genes are TRBV5-1 and TRBJ2-1; D unresolved. The CDR3 has 11 amino acids. Germline assignment: CDR1 SGHRS and CDR2 YFSETQ. Trimming removed 4 bases from V and 4 bases from J, with 3 bases in between. The CDR3 reads CASSLYNEQFF. The CDR3 DNA sequence: TGCGCCAGCAGCCTATACAATGAGCAGTTCTTC.

This clonotype has a count of ten or more. The chain uses TRBV6-6 and TRBJ1-5, with TRBD1 identical over 8 bases. The V gene's germline CDR1 is MNHNY and CDR2 SVGAGI (reference sequence). V lost 6 bases and J lost 2; bases outside the gene matches: 9. The CDR3 is made up of 16 amino acids. Here the CDR3 DNA reads TGTGCCAGCAGCCCCCAGGGGGCTTGGGGCAATCAGCCCCAGCATTTT. It codes for CASSPQGAWGNQPQHF.

This clonotype was seen a few times. The rearrangement uses TRBV7-9 and TRBJ2-1, with 9 bases fitting TRBD2. Germline V CDR1 and CDR2: SEHNR, FQNEAQ (reference sequence). V lost 7 bases, J lost 10 bases, and 11 bases stayed unmatched. This CDR3 spans 14 amino acids. CDR3 bases: TGTGCCAGCACCCTAGCGGGGCCCCCTGTCGAGCAGTTCTTC. It is translated as CASTLAGPPVEQFF.

This clonotype occurred a few times. The chain links TRBV5-5 to TRBJ2-1, with 9 nucleotides matching TRBD1. In germline, CDR1 is SGHKS, CDR2 YYEKEE (reference sequence). V lost 6 bases, J lost 2 bases, and 6 bases stayed unmatched. CDR3 length: 15 residues. CDR3 sequence: CASTLRQGAYNEQFF. CDR3 sequence (DNA): TGTGCCAGCACCCTAAGACAGGGGGCCTACAATGAGCAGTTCTTC.

The chain carries TRBV5-1 and TRBJ2-1, with D possibly being TRBD2 (6 bases). The CDR3 extends over 14 amino acids. Trimming stripped 3 bases from V and 5 bases from J, with 12 bases between. The V gene's germline CDR1 is SGHRS and CDR2 YFSETQ. The CDR3 nucleotides read TGCGCCAGCAGCTACGGGACTCTTGACAATGAGCAGTTCTTC. It encodes CASSYGTLDNEQFF.